Shown below are 19 T cell receptor beta chains from a single sample sequenced in a study of blood T cell repertoires in COVID-19 (TCRdb year 2020). Library preparation used the immunoSEQ multiplex PCR assay. Held by TCRdb, this immuneACCESS table contains in-frame sequences only and omits some clones. Under half of the omission traces to an unresolved V gene where checked; the cause of the rest is unknown. In all, the sample holds 150,000 to 200,000 clones, and about four fifths of those were seen once. Roughly 12% of the sample lies in the top ten. Input material: PBMCs or T cells enriched from blood (not recorded which). These receptors came from a man over 45 who had recovered from COVID-19.

The chain combines TRBV5-1 with TRBJ1-2; D is perhaps TRBD1 (6 bases). The germline gives CDR1 SGHRS, CDR2 YFSETQ. With 6 bases removed from V and 3 bases from J, the gap between germline ends came to 18 bases. The CDR3 runs 15 residues. The CDR3 DNA reads TGCGCCAGCACCCTTCAAGGGGGGGCGGACTATGGCTACACCTTC. It yields the protein CASTLQGGADYGYTF. Full variable domain (remainder filled in from reference TRBV5-1 and TRBJ1-2): KAGVTQTPRYLIKTRGQQVTLSCSPISGHRSVSWYQQTPGQGLQFLFEYFSETQRNKGNFPGRFSGRQFSNSRSEMNVSTLELGDSALYLCASTLQGGADYGYTFGSGTRLTVV.

V gene TRBV9 combines with J gene TRBJ2-7, with D perhaps matching TRBD1 (5 bases). CDR3 length: 12 residues. CDR1 and CDR2 (germline): SGDLS, YYNGEE. Deletions cut 0 bases from V and 6 bases from J, with 7 bases between. The CDR3 sequence is CASSVDQGEQYF. The CDR3 DNA follows: TGTGCCAGCAGCGTAGATCAGGGCGAGCAGTACTTC.

A few counts support this clone. The rearrangement uses TRBV6-2 or TRBV6-3 and TRBJ1-2, with 7 bases fitting TRBD1. Germline V CDR1 and CDR2: MNHEY, SVGEGT. With V trimmed by 6 bases and J by 2 bases, 12 bases remained unmatched. This CDR3 is 16 amino acids long. The CDR3 coding sequence is TGTGCCAGCAGCAAAATACAGGGGACGGAGAACTATGGCTACACCTTC. Translating it yields CASSKIQGTENYGYTF.

This sequence joins TRBV3-1 (or the pseudogene TRBV3-2) and TRBJ2-2; D is undetermined. The CDR3 has 17 amino acids. V shed 0 bases and J shed 5 bases, with 16 bases lying between them. Germline assignment: CDR1 LGHDT and CDR2 YNNKEL (reference sequence). The CDR3 region has the DNA TGTGCCAGCAGCCAAGATAGGCTAGAAAGTGTGACCGGGGAGCTGTTTTTT. Residues: CASSQDRLESVTGELFF.

This chain uses TRBV7-9 with TRBJ2-5; 9 nucleotides line up with TRBD1. V shed 6 bases, J shed 5 bases, and the junction held 10 bases outside the gene matches. The length of the CDR3 is 15 residues. Germline V gene sequence: CDR1 SEHNR, CDR2 FQNEAQ (reference sequence). For the CDR3, the DNA is TGTGCCAGCAGTTCCGGACAGGGGAAGTGGGAGACCCAGTACTTC. Translation: CASSSGQGKWETQYF.

V gene TRBV3-1 (or the pseudogene TRBV3-2) combines with J gene TRBJ2-1; D is ambiguous. The V and J ends lost 5 bases and 8 bases respectively, with 10 bases between them. This CDR3 region has 12 residues. Germline assignment: CDR1 LGHDT and CDR2 YNNKEL (reference sequence). The CDR3 protein is CASSSLTYEQFF. CDR3 nucleotides: TGTGCCAGCAGCTCGCTGACATATGAGCAGTTCTTC.

The J gene is TRBJ1-1, the V gene TRBV2; D not certain. The length of the CDR3 is 12 residues. Germline CDR1 is SNHLY and CDR2 is FYNNEI. V lost 7 bases, J lost 0 bases, and 6 bases lay in between. CDR3 in amino acids: CASNPMNTEAFF. Written as DNA, the CDR3 is TGTGCCAGCAACCCTATGAACACTGAAGCTTTCTTT.

Only one count was recorded for this clone. V is TRBV2 and J is TRBJ1-4, with no clear D. The length of the CDR3 is 15 residues. Germline V lookup: CDR1 SNHLY, CDR2 FYNNEI. V dropped 7 bases and J dropped 4 bases, with 16 bases sitting between them. The CDR3 reads CASTSSVQNNEKLFF. Here the CDR3 DNA reads TGTGCCAGCACTTCATCAGTGCAGAATAATGAAAAACTGTTTTTT. The full variable domain, completed using reference TRBV2 and TRBJ1-4, is EPEVTQTPSHQVTQMGQEVILRCVPISNHLYFYWYRQILGQKVEFLVSFYNNEISEKSEIFDDQFSVERPDGSNFTLKIRSTKLEDSAMYFCASTSSVQNNEKLFFGSGTQLSVL.

The V gene is TRBV2, the J gene TRBJ1-2; TRBD1 matches 7 bases. Germline V CDR1 and CDR2: SNHLY, FYNNEI. The CDR3 spans 14 residues. Unmatched junction bases numbered 5, after V lost 3 bases and J lost 4 bases. CDR3 region: CASSDEGAGYGYTF. The CDR3 coding sequence is TGTGCCAGCAGTGATGAGGGGGCGGGCTATGGCTACACCTTC.

The gene calls are TRBV7-3 and TRBJ2-6; weak D call: TRBD1 (6 bases). This CDR3 comprises 16 residues. Germline V gene data show CDR1 as SGHTA and CDR2 as FQGTGA. The V gene lost 5 bases and the J gene lost 0 bases, with 11 bases spanning the gap. CDR3 DNA: TGTGCCAGCAGCCCAGGGGTCCCCTCTGGGGCCAACGTCCTGACTTTC. Translating gives CASSPGVPSGANVLTF.

This chain links TRBV2 with TRBJ1-2; D gene ambiguous. The CDR3 is 13 residues long. Trimming took 3 bases from V and 4 from J, leaving 9 bases between them. In germline, CDR1 is SNHLY, CDR2 FYNNEI. The CDR3 loop reads CASSDRGIYGYTF. The CDR3 coding sequence is TGTGCCAGCAGTGACCGGGGTATCTATGGCTACACCTTC.

The V call is TRBV5-1, the J call TRBJ2-7, with 12 positions matching TRBD1. CDR1 is SGHRS and CDR2 is YFSETQ in the germline V gene. The length of the CDR3 is 15 residues. With 4 bases clipped from V and 3 bases from J, the junction kept 5 bases outside the gene matches. The CDR3 is CASSSGTGGFYEQYF. In DNA, the CDR3 is TGCGCCAGCAGCAGCGGGACAGGGGGCTTCTACGAGCAGTACTTC.

The chain carries TRBV7-8 and TRBJ2-5, with a possible D match to TRBD1 (6 bases). The CDR3 has 13 residues. V lost 6 bases, J lost 1 base, and 9 bases lay in between. CDR1 is SGHVS, CDR2 FQNEAQ, per germline. The CDR3 nucleotides are TGTGCCAGCAGGGGACACCTCCAAGAGACCCAGTACTTC. Translating it yields CASRGHLQETQYF.

The J gene is TRBJ1-1, the V gene TRBV5-1; D not certain. Germline-derived CDR1 and CDR2 are SGHRS and YFSETQ. The CDR3 has 14 amino acids. Trimming left V 4 bases short and J 7 bases short, with 17 bases between. This CDR3 reads CASSQTGGYFEAFF. DNA for the CDR3: TGCGCCAGCAGCCAGACGGGAGGCTACTTTGAAGCTTTCTTT.

The V and J genes are TRBV18 and TRBJ1-1; D is unclear. The CDR3 has 14 residues. Trimming pared 2 bases from V and 0 bases from J, leaving 7 bases between. Per germline, CDR1 KGHSH and CDR2 LQKENI. CDR3 sequence: CASSPASVNTEAFF. The CDR3 bases are TGTGCCAGCTCACCAGCGTCGGTGAACACTGAAGCTTTCTTT.

This sequence joins TRBV28 and TRBJ2-1; D is ambiguous. Looked up from germline, CDR1 is MDHEN and CDR2 is SYDVKM. CDR3 size: 12 residues. V shed 7 bases and J shed 9 bases, with 13 bases lying between them. The CDR3: CASTSKRSEQFF. The CDR3 bases are TGTGCCAGCACCTCTAAACGGAGTGAGCAGTTCTTC.

This clone was observed a few times. This chain links TRBV28 with TRBJ2-5; D perhaps matches TRBD1 (5 bases). CDR3 length: 15 amino acids. CDR1 is MDHEN, CDR2 SYDVKM, per germline. Trimming left V 9 bases short and J 5 bases short, with 22 bases between. For the CDR3, the DNA is TGTGCCAGTACAGGACGCCGTCTTTCCAGGGAGACCCAGTACTTC. Translation gives CASTGRRLSRETQYF.

This clone was seen a few times. The rearrangement links TRBV28 to TRBJ1-5, with TRBD1 identical over 9 bases. Germline loops: CDR1 MDHEN, CDR2 SYDVKM. CDR3 length equals 15 residues. V lost 4 bases, J lost 6 bases, and 7 bases stayed unmatched. The CDR3, as DNA: TGTGCCAGCAGTTCCCCTGGGACAGGGTTTCAGCCCCAGCATTTT. Translated: CASSSPGTGFQPQHF.

V usage is TRBV12-3 or TRBV12-4 and J usage is TRBJ2-1; possible D gene TRBD2, 6 bases. The CDR3 has 13 amino acids. V lost 7 bases and J lost 7, with 14 bases in between. Here the CDR3 DNA reads TGTGCCAGCACCACCGGGACTCAAAATGAGCAGTTCTTC. It encodes CASTTGTQNEQFF.